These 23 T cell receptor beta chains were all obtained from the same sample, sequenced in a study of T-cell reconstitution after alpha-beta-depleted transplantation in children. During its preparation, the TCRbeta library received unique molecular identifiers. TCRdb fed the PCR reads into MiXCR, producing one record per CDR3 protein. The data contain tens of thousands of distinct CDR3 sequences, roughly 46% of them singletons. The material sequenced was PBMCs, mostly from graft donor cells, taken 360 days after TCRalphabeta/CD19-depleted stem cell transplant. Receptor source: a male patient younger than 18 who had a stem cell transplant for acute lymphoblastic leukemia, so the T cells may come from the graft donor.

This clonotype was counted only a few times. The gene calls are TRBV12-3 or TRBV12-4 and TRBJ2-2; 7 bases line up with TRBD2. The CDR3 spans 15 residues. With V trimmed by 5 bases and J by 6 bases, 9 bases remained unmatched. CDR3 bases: TGTGCCAGCAGTCAACCTAGCGGAGTCGCCGGGGAGCTGTTTTTT. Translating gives CASSQPSGVAGELFF.

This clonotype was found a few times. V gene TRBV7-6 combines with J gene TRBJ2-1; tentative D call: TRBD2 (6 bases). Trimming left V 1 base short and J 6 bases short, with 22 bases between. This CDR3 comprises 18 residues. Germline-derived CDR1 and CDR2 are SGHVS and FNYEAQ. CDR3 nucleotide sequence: TGTGCCAGCAGCTTAGTGGAGGGGCAGACACCCTTAGGCAATGAGCAGTTCTTC. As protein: CASSLVEGQTPLGNEQFF.

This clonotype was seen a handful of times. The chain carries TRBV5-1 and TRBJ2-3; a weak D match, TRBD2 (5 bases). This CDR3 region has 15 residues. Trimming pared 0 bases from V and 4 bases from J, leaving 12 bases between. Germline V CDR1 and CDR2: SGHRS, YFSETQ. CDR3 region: CASSLEGARADTQYF. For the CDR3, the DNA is TGCGCCAGCAGCTTGGAGGGAGCCCGCGCAGATACGCAGTATTTT.

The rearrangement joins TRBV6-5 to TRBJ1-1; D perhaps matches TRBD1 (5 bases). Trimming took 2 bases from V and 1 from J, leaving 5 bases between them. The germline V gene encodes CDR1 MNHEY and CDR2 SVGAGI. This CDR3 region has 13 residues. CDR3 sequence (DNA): TGTGCCAGCAGTTACAGGGGGAACACTGAAGCTTTCTTT. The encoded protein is CASSYRGNTEAFF.

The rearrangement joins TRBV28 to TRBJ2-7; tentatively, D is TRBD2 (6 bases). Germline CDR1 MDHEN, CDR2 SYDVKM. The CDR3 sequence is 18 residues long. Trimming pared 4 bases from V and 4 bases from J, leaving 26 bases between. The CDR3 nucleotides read TGTGCCAGCAGTTCTCCCACCTCGGGGGATCGTATCTTATACGAGCAGTACTTC. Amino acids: CASSSPTSGDRILYEQYF.

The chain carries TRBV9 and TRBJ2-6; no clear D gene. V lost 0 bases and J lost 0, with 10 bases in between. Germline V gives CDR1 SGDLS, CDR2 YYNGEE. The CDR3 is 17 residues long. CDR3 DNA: TGTGCCAGCAGCGTAGAAGTTTCCTACTCTGGGGCCAACGTCCTGACTTTC. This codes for CASSVEVSYSGANVLTF. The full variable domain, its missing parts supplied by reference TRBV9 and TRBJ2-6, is DSGVTQTPKHLITATGQRVTLRCSPRSGDLSVYWYQQSLDQGLQFLIQYYNGEERAKGNILERFSAQQFPDLHSELNLSSLELGDSALYFCASSVEVSYSGANVLTFGAGSRLTVL.

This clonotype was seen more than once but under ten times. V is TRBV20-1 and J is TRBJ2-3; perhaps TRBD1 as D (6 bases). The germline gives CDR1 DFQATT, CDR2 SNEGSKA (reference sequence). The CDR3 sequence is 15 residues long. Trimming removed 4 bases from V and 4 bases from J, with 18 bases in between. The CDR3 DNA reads TGCAGTGCTATCCTTGGGGGCCTTGGGGCAGATACGCAGTATTTT. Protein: CSAILGGLGADTQYF.

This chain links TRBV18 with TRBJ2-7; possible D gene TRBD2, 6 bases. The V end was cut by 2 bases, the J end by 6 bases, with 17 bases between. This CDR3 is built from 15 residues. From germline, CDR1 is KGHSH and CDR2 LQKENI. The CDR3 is CASSPIPGSQSEQYF. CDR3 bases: TGTGCCAGCTCACCAATACCCGGGAGTCAGAGCGAGCAGTACTTC.

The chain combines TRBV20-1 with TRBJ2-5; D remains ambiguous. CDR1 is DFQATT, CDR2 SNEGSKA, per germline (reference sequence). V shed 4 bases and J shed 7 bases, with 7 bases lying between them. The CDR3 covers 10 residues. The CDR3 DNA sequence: TGCAGTGCTATGGTGGGGACCCAGTACTTC. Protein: CSAMVGTQYF.

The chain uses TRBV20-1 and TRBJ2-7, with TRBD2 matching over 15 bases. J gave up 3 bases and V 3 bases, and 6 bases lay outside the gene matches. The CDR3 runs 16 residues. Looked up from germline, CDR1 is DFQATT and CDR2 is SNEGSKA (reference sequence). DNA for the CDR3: TGCAGTGCTAGGGGACTAGCGGGAGGACAAGACTACGAGCAGTACTTC. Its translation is CSARGLAGGQDYEQYF.

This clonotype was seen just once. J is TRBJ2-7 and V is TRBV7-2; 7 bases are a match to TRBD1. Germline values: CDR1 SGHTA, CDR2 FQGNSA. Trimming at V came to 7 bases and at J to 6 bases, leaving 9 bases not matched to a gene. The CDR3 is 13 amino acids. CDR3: CASTLDRVTEQYF. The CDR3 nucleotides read TGTGCCAGCACCCTCGACAGGGTGACCGAGCAGTACTTC.

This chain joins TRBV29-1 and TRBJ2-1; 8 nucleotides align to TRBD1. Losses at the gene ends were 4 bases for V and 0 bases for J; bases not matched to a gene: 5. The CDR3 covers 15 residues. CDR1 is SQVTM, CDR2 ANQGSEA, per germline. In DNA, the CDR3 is TGCAGCGTTGTCAGGGGGCCAAGCTCCTACAATGAGCAGTTCTTC. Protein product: CSVVRGPSSYNEQFF.

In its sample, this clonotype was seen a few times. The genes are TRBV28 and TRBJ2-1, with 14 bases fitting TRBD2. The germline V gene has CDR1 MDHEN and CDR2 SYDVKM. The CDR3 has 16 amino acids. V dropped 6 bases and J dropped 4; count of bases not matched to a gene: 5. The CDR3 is CASSRGLAGEYNEQFF. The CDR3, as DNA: TGTGCCAGCAGCCGGGGACTAGCGGGAGAGTACAATGAGCAGTTCTTC.

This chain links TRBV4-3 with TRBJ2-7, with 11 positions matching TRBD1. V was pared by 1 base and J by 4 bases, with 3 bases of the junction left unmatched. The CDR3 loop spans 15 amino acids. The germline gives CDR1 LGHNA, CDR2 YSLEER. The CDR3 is CASSQAGQGGYEQYF. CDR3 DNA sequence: TGCGCCAGCAGCCAAGCGGGACAGGGGGGATACGAGCAGTACTTC.

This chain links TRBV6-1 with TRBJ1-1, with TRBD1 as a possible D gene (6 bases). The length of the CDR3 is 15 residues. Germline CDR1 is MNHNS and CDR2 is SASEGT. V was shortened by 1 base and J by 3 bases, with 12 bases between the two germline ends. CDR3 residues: CASSEGTRGDTEAFF. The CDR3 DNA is TGTGCCAGCAGTGAAGGAACCAGGGGAGACACTGAAGCTTTCTTT.

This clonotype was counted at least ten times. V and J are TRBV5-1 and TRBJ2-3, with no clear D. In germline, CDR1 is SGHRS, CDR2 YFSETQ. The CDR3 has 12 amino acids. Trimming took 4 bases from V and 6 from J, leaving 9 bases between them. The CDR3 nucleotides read TGCGCCAGCAGCCTTACGACCGATACGCAGTATTTT. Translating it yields CASSLTTDTQYF.

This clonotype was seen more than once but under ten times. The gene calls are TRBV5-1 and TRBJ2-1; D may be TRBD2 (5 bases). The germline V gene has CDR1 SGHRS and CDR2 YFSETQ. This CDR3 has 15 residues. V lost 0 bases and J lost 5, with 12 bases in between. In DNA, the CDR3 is TGCGCCAGCAGCTTGGATAGCGCGAACGACAATGAGCAGTTCTTC. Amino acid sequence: CASSLDSANDNEQFF.

This chain's CDR3 is CASSPQRGPDTQYF. CDR3 DNA sequence: TGTGCCAGTAGTCCCCAGAGGGGGCCAGATACGCAGTATTTT. The chain joins TRBV19 to TRBJ2-3; 7 bases are a match to TRBD1. This CDR3 contains 14 residues. Per germline, CDR1 LNHDA and CDR2 SQIVND (reference sequence). J was trimmed by 4 bases and V by 5 bases; bases with no gene match: 6. Complete variable domain (other parts from reference TRBV19 and TRBJ2-3): DGGITQSPKYLFRKEGQNVTLSCEQNLNHDAMYWYRQDPGQGLRLIYYSQIVNDFQKGDIAEGYSVSREKKESFPLTVTSAQKNPTAFYLCASSPQRGPDTQYFGPGTRLTVL.

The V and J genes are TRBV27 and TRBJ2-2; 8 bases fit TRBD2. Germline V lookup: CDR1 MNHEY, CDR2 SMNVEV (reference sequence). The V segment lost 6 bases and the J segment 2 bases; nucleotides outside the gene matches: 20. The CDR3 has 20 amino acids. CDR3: CASSDLRGNIAGQNTGELFF. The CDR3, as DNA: TGTGCCAGCAGCGATCTTCGTGGGAATATAGCGGGACAAAACACCGGGGAGCTGTTTTTT.

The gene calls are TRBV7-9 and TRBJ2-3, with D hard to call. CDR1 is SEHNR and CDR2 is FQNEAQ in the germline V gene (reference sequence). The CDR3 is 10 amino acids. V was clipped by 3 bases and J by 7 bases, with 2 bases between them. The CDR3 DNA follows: TGTGCCAGCAGCTTGCATACGCAGTATTTT. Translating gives CASSLHTQYF.

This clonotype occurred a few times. The CDR3 DNA reads TGTGCCACCAGTAAAACAGCCGGGACATTTCAAGAGACCCAGTACTTC. Translating gives CATSKTAGTFQETQYF. The V and J genes are TRBV24-1 and TRBJ2-5; perhaps TRBD1 as D (6 bases). In germline, CDR1 is KGHDR, CDR2 SFDVKD. The CDR3 runs 16 residues. Deletions cut 6 bases from V and 2 bases from J, with 18 bases between.

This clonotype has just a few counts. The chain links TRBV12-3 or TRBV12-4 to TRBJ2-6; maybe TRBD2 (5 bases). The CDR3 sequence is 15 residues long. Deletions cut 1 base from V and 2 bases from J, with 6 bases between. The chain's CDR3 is CASSLVGAGANVLTF. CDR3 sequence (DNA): TGTGCCAGCAGTTTAGTCGGGGCTGGGGCCAACGTCCTGACTTTC.

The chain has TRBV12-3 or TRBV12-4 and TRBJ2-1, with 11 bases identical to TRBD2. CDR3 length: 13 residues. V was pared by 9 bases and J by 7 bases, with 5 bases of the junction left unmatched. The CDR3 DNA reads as TGTGCCAGTAAAACTAGCGGGAGAAATGAGCAGTTCTTC. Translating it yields CASKTSGRNEQFF.